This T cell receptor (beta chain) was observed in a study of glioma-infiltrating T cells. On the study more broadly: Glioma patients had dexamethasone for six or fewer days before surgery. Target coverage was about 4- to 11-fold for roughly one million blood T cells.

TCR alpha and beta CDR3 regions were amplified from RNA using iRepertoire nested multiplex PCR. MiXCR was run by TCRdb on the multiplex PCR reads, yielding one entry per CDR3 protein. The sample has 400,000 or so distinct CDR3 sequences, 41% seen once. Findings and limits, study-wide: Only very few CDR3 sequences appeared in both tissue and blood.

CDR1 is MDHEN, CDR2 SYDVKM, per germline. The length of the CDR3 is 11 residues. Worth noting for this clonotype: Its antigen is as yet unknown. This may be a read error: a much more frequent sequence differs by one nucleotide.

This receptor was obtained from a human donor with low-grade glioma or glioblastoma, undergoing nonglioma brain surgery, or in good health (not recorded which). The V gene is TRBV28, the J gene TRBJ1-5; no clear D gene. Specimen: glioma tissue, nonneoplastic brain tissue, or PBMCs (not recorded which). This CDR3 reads CASSENQSQHF. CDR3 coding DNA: TGTGCCAGCAGTGAAAATCAGTCCCAGCATTTT.